One sample yielded the 21 T cell receptor beta chains listed below, sequenced in a study of blood T cell repertoires in COVID-19. TCRdb's table, derived via immunoSEQ multiplex PCR, lists solely in-frame clones and lacks some. The repertoire holds about 30,000 clones, with about nine tenths as singletons. The sample consisted of peripheral blood. The receptors come from a man aged 60-69 years with active COVID-19.

The chain couples TRBV4-1 to TRBJ2-7; 13 bases align to TRBD2. The junction had 9 bases not matched to a gene; V was cut back by 4 bases and J by 0 bases. This CDR3 has 18 residues. Looked up from germline, CDR1 is MGHRA and CDR2 is YSYEKL. Here the CDR3 DNA reads TGCGCCAGCAGCCCTTGGGGACTAGCGGGGACCGACTCCTACGAGCAGTACTTC. Translation gives CASSPWGLAGTDSYEQYF.

This chain links TRBV19 with TRBJ2-5; 14 bases map to TRBD2. The germline gives CDR1 LNHDA, CDR2 SQIVND (reference sequence). The CDR3 spans 19 residues. With 4 bases clipped from V and 7 bases from J, the junction kept 17 bases outside the gene matches. CDR3 in amino acids: CASSRTGRTSGGSLWTQYF. DNA of the CDR3: TGTGCCAGTAGTAGGACAGGGAGGACTAGCGGGGGGAGTCTTTGGACCCAGTACTTC. Supplemented by reference TRBV19 and TRBJ2-5, the full variable domain reads DGGITQSPKYLFRKEGQNVTLSCEQNLNHDAMYWYRQDPGQGLRLIYYSQIVNDFQKGDIAEGYSVSREKKESFPLTVTSAQKNPTAFYLCASSRTGRTSGGSLWTQYFGPGTRLLVL.

The V and J genes are TRBV6-5 and TRBJ2-7, with 10 bases fitting TRBD1. This CDR3 has 14 residues. Germline CDR1 MNHEY, CDR2 SVGAGI. V dropped 4 bases and J dropped 3; count of bases not matched to a gene: 3. The CDR3 sequence: CASSSWDRGYEQYF. CDR3 DNA sequence: TGTGCCAGCAGTTCATGGGACAGGGGCTACGAGCAGTACTTC.

The CDR3 is CATSRDPRGRAGEQYF. The DNA of the CDR3 is TGTGCCACCAGCAGAGATCCGAGGGGGCGAGCGGGCGAGCAGTACTTC. The chain is built from TRBV15 and TRBJ2-7, with D possibly matching TRBD1 (7 bases). The CDR3 covers 16 residues. Between the trimmed V and J ends, which lost 0 bases and 6 bases, there was a span of 18 bases. Germline V gene sequence: CDR1 LNHNV, CDR2 YYDKDF (reference sequence).

This clone came up once. This sequence joins TRBV19 and TRBJ1-5, with D possibly TRBD1 on 6 matching bases. Trimming left V 4 bases short and J 4 bases short, with 11 bases between. This CDR3 is built from 14 residues. The germline CDR1 and CDR2 sequences are LNHDA and SQIVND (reference sequence). DNA for the CDR3: TGTGCCAGTAGTACCGACAGGAAGAATCAGCCCCAGCATTTT. It encodes CASSTDRKNQPQHF.

The V call is TRBV7-9, the J call TRBJ2-3, with D possibly being TRBD2 (6 bases). The CDR3 runs 15 residues. The ends were cut back, 1 base at V and 1 base at J, with 9 bases in the middle. CDR1 is SEHNR, CDR2 FQNEAQ, per germline (reference sequence). CDR3 bases: TGTGCCAGCAGCTTAGAAGGGACTCGCACAGATACGCAGTATTTT. This codes for CASSLEGTRTDTQYF.

This clone has just one count. The J gene is TRBJ1-1, the V gene TRBV19, with no clear D. V was cut by 1 base and J by 0 bases, with 6 bases left in between. The CDR3 has 14 amino acids. The germline CDR1 and CDR2 sequences are LNHDA and SQIVND (reference sequence). CDR3 protein: CASSIGAVNTEAFF. CDR3 nucleotide sequence: TGTGCCAGTAGTATAGGCGCGGTGAACACTGAAGCTTTCTTT.

This chain uses TRBV3-1 (or the pseudogene TRBV3-2) with TRBJ2-5, with D possibly TRBD1 on 6 matching bases. V was cut by 0 bases and J by 6 bases, with 8 bases left in between. The CDR3 extends over 13 amino acids. CDR1 is LGHDT, CDR2 YNNKEL, per germline (reference sequence). DNA for the CDR3: TGTGCCAGCAGCCAAGATCAGGGGAAGACCCAGTACTTC. Translation: CASSQDQGKTQYF.

V and J are TRBV9 and TRBJ2-7; possible D gene TRBD1, 6 bases. CDR1 and CDR2 from the germline V gene are SGDLS and YYNGEE. The CDR3 loop spans 14 amino acids. The V end was cut by 0 bases, the J end by 4 bases, with 11 bases between. DNA for the CDR3: TGTGCCAGCAGCGTAGGCGGACAGCTTTACGAGCAGTACTTC. Translating it yields CASSVGGQLYEQYF. The complete variable domain, with remaining parts taken from reference TRBV9 and TRBJ2-7, reads DSGVTQTPKHLITATGQRVTLRCSPRSGDLSVYWYQQSLDQGLQFLIQYYNGEERAKGNILERFSAQQFPDLHSELNLSSLELGDSALYFCASSVGGQLYEQYFGPGTRLTVT.

As concerns this clone: The sample contains more than one DNA sequence encoding this CDR3. The chain recombines TRBV4-1 with TRBJ1-1; weak D call: TRBD1 (6 bases). The CDR3 runs 19 residues. Per germline, CDR1 MGHRA and CDR2 YSYEKL. V lost 3 bases and J 0 bases, leaving 23 bases between the germline ends. DNA for the CDR3: TGCGCCAGCAGCCAGGGGAGCATTCGGCTTACAGGGTTGAACACTGAAGCTTTCTTT. It yields the protein CASSQGSIRLTGLNTEAFF.

V and J are TRBV3-1 (or the pseudogene TRBV3-2) and TRBJ2-7; 7 nucleotides align to TRBD2. The V gene's germline CDR1 is LGHDT and CDR2 YNNKEL (reference sequence). This CDR3 has 14 residues. Unmatched junction bases numbered 10, after V lost 5 bases and J lost 6 bases. In DNA form, the CDR3 reads TGTGCCAGCAGCGAAAGTTACACGGGGGGCGAGCAGTACTTC. Protein: CASSESYTGGEQYF.

This rearrangement joins TRBV3-1 (or the pseudogene TRBV3-2) to TRBJ2-3; 8 bases fit TRBD2. The V segment lost 1 base and the J segment 1 base; nucleotides outside the gene matches: 4. The germline gives CDR1 LGHDT, CDR2 YNNKEL (reference sequence). CDR3 length equals 16 residues. In nucleotides, the CDR3 is TGTGCCAGCAGCCAAGTCGTTAGCGGGGGCACAGATACGCAGTATTTT. This sequence encodes CASSQVVSGGTDTQYF.

The V gene is TRBV7-2, the J gene TRBJ2-1, with 7 positions matching TRBD1. The CDR3 has 15 amino acids. Germline CDR1 is SGHTA and CDR2 is FQGNSA. Trimming at V came to 7 bases and at J to 8 bases, leaving 14 bases not matched to a gene. The CDR3 sequence: CASTLGQLSSDEQFF. In DNA, the CDR3 is TGTGCCAGCACCTTGGGACAGTTAAGTTCCGATGAGCAGTTCTTC. Supplemented by reference TRBV7-2 and TRBJ2-1, the full variable domain reads GAGVSQSPSNKVTEKGKDVELRCDPISGHTALYWYRQSLGQGLEFLIYFQGNSAPDKSGLPSDRFSAERTGGSVSTLTIQRTQQEDSAVYLCASTLGQLSSDEQFFGPGTRLTVL.

The V gene is TRBV4-1, the J gene TRBJ1-1, with TRBD1 matching 10 bases. The CDR3 is 16 residues long. Germline lookup yields CDR1 MGHRA and CDR2 YSYEKL. V gave up 3 bases and J gave up 3 bases; unmatched junction bases: 7. The CDR3 loop reads CASSQGPGTGDTEAFF. DNA for the CDR3: TGCGCCAGCAGCCAGGGTCCAGGGACAGGGGACACTGAAGCTTTCTTT.

V is TRBV28 and J is TRBJ2-5; 7 nucleotides agree with TRBD1. The J segment lost 1 base and the V segment lost 5 bases, leaving 10 bases of the junction unmatched. The germline V gene has CDR1 MDHEN and CDR2 SYDVKM. This CDR3 has 16 residues. The CDR3 bases are TGTGCCAGCAGTCCGACAGGGCCGCTTGGCCAAGAGACCCAGTACTTC. This codes for CASSPTGPLGQETQYF.

The gene calls are TRBV11-2 and TRBJ1-4; D remains ambiguous. The CDR3 consists of 15 residues. V lost 8 bases to trimming and J lost 0 bases, with 13 bases between them. The germline CDR1 and CDR2 sequences are SGHAT and FQNNGV. The CDR3 coding sequence is TGTGCCAGCCGTACTTCGGGAGCAACTAATGAAAAACTGTTTTTT. Its protein product is CASRTSGATNEKLFF.

The chain combines TRBV15 with TRBJ1-6; 7 bases line up with TRBD1. Germline V lookup: CDR1 LNHNV, CDR2 YYDKDF (reference sequence). The CDR3 has 14 residues. The V and J ends lost 4 bases and 4 bases, in that order; junction bases with no gene match: 1. CDR3 nucleotide sequence: TGTGCCACCAGCACGGGACAGTATAATTCACCCCTCCACTTT. It codes for CATSTGQYNSPLHF.

The rearrangement uses TRBV29-1 and TRBJ1-1; D is uncertain. Looked up from germline, CDR1 is SQVTM and CDR2 is ANQGSEA. CDR3 length: 15 residues. Trimming cost V 5 bases and J 0 bases, with 16 bases left between them. The CDR3 DNA reads TGCAGCGTTCATGTACCGGGAGCGATGAACACTGAAGCTTTCTTT. It yields the protein CSVHVPGAMNTEAFF.

This clone was seen a few times. This sequence joins TRBV5-4 and TRBJ2-7, with TRBD2 matching over 9 bases. The CDR3 covers 14 residues. The germline CDR1 and CDR2 sequences are SGHNT and YYREEE (reference sequence). J gave up 4 bases and V 4 bases, and 6 bases lay outside the gene matches. CDR3: CASSKSGGNYEQYF. The CDR3 nucleotides are TGTGCCAGCAGCAAGAGCGGGGGGAATTACGAGCAGTACTTC.

This chain uses TRBV5-1 with TRBJ1-1; TRBD1 is a possible D gene (6 bases). The V gene lost 0 bases and the J gene lost 0 bases, with 9 bases spanning the gap. CDR3 length: 15 amino acids. Germline CDR1 is SGHRS and CDR2 is YFSETQ. The CDR3 spells CASSLVGTMNTEAFF. Written as DNA, the CDR3 is TGCGCCAGCAGCTTGGTAGGGACAATGAACACTGAAGCTTTCTTT.

The chain is built from TRBV11-3 and TRBJ2-1; the match to TRBD2 covers 8 bases. The germline CDR1 and CDR2 sequences are SGHNT and YENEEA. The length of the CDR3 is 17 residues. V dropped 5 bases and J dropped 0; count of bases not matched to a gene: 9. The CDR3 DNA reads TGTGCCAGCAGCGAAGAGCGGGGGCTGAGCTCCTACAATGAGCAGTTCTTC. Translating it yields CASSEERGLSSYNEQFF.